This entry describes one T cell receptor beta chain. The antigen remains unidentified. This entry comes from a study of neurological immune-mediated disorders. Study observations and caveats: HTLV-1-associated myelopathy ranked highest for TCR clonal expansion and multiple sclerosis lowest, beneath healthy controls.

With 10-nucleotide random UMIs, 5'RACE was used to make the cDNA. From the 5' RACE reads, TCRdb called clonotypes with MiXCR, one entry per CDR3 protein. The table has about 59,000 distinct CDR3 sequences, under 4.5% seen once. The V and J ends lost 1 base and 1 base respectively, with 9 bases between them. The CDR3 has 14 amino acids. Germline V lookup: CDR1 SGDLS, CDR2 YYNGEE. This TCR was sampled from a woman between 25 and 40 years old with multiple sclerosis. Sequences were obtained from PBMCs. The V and J genes are TRBV9 and TRBJ2-7; tentative D call: TRBD1 (5 bases). The CDR3 coding sequence is TGTGCCAGCAGCGTAACACCAGGGTCCTACGAGCAGTACTTC. Its translation: CASSVTPGSYEQYF.